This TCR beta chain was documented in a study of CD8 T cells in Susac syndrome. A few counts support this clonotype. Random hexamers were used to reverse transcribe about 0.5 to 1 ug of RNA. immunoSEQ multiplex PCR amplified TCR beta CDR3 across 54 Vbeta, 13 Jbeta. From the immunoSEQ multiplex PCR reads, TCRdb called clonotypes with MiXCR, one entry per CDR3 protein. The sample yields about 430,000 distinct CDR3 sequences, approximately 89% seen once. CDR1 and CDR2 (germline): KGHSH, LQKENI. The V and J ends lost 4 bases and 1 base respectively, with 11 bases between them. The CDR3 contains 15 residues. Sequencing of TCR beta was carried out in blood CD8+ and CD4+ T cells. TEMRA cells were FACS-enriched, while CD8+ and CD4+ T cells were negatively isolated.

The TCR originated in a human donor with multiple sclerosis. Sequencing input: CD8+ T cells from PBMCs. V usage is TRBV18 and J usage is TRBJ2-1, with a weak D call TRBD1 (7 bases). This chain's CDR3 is CASSLEGASYNEQFF. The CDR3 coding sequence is TGTGCCAGCTCACTGGAGGGGGCGTCCTACAATGAGCAGTTCTTC.